This TCR beta chain was sequenced during a study of blood T cell repertoires in COVID-19. Study background: From the United States, Italy and Spain came samples of acute and convalescent COVID-19.

The repertoire was sequenced with immunoSEQ multiplex PCR; TCRdb's copy has only in-frame clones and lacks some. The sample lists 90,000 to 120,000 clones; around 89% were seen once. The germline V gene encodes CDR1 MNHEY and CDR2 SVGEGT. This CDR3 comprises 15 residues. Trimming pared 6 bases from V and 2 bases from J, leaving 17 bases between. The receptor was isolated from a man aged 40-49 years with active or convalescent COVID-19. The sample was peripheral blood. This sequence joins TRBV6-2 or TRBV6-3 and TRBJ2-7; D possibly corresponds to TRBD1 (8 bases). This chain's CDR3 is CASSPIQGGPYEQYF. CDR3 sequence (DNA): TGTGCCAGCAGCCCTATACAGGGGGGGCCCTACGAGCAGTACTTC.